The clone carrying this T cell receptor (beta chain) was counted a few times. This sample stems from a study of blood T cell repertoires in COVID-19. About the study: The analysed material was cDNA or gDNA that came from T cells, B-cell-depleted T cells, or PBMCs.

CDR3 size: 13 residues. V lost 4 bases and J 4 bases, leaving 13 bases between the germline ends. Germline V gene data show CDR1 as GTSNPN and CDR2 as SVGIG (reference sequence). Repertoires were generated with immunoSEQ multiplex PCR, while TCRdb's copy carries only in-frame clones and drops some. Altogether 200,000 to 250,000 clones are present, roughly 84% being singletons, with the ten largest covering 15% to 20%. V is TRBV30 and J is TRBJ1-1; unclear D gene. Material for sequencing was peripheral blood. The TCR sequence derives from a woman aged 80 or older with active or convalescent COVID-19. CDR3 residues: CAWKLGSGTEAFF. The CDR3 region has the DNA TGTGCCTGGAAATTGGGTTCGGGCACTGAAGCTTTCTTT.